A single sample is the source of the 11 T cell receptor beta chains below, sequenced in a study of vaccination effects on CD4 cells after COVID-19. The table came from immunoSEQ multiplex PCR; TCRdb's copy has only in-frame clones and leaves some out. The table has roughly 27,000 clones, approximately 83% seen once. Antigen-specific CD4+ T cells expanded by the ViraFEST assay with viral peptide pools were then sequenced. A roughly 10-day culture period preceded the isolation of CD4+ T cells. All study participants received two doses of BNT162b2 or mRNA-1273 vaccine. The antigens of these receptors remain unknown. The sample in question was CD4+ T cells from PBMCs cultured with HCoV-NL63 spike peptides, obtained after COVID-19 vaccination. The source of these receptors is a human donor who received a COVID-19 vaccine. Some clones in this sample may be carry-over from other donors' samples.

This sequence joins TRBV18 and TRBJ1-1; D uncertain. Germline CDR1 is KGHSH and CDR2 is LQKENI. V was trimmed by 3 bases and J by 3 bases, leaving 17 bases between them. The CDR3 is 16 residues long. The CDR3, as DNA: TGTGCCAGCTCACCTGCGGCGGCCGGGTATGACACTGAAGCTTTCTTT. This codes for CASSPAAAGYDTEAFF.

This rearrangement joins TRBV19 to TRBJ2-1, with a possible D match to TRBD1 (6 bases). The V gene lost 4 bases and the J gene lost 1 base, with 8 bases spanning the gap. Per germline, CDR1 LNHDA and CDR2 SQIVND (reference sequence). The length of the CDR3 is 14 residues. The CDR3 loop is CASSRQVSYNEQFF. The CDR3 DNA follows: TGTGCCAGTAGTAGACAGGTTTCCTACAATGAGCAGTTCTTC.

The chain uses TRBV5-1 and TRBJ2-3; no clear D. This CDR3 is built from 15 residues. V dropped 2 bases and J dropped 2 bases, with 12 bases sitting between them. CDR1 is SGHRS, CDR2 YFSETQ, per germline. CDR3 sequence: CASSLVIGSTDTQYF. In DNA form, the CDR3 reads TGCGCCAGCAGCTTAGTCATCGGGTCCACAGATACGCAGTATTTT.

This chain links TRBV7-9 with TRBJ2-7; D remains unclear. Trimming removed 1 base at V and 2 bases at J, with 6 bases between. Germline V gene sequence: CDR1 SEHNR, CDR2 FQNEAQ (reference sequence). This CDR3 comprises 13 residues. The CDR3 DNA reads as TGTGCCAGCAGCTTAGGTGGACCCTACGAGCAGTACGTC. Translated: CASSLGGPYEQYV.

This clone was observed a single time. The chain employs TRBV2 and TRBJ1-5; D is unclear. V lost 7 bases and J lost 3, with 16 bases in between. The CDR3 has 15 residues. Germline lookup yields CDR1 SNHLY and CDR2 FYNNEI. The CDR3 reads CASKVGSGFNQPQHF. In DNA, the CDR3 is TGTGCCAGCAAAGTGGGCAGCGGATTCAATCAGCCCCAGCATTTT.

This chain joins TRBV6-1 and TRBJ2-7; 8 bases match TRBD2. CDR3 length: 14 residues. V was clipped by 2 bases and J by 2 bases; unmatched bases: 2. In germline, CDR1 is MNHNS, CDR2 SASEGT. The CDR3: CASSEPGGTYEQYV. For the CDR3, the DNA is TGTGCCAGCAGTGAACCGGGGGGGACCTACGAGCAGTACGTC.

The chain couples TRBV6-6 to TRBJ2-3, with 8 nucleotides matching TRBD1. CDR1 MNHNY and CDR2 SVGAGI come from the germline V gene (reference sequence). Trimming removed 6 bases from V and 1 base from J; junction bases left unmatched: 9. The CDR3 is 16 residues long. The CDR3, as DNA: TGTGCCAGCAGCGGACAGGGAAAGTCTGGCACAGATACGCAGTATTTT. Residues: CASSGQGKSGTDTQYF.

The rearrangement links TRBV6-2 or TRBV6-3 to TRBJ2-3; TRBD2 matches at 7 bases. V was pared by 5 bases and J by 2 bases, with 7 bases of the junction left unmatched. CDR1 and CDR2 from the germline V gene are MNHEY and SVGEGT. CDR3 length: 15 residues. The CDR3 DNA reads TGTGCCAGCAGTAGTAGCGGGCTTAACACAGATACGCAGTATTTT. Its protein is CASSSSGLNTDTQYF.

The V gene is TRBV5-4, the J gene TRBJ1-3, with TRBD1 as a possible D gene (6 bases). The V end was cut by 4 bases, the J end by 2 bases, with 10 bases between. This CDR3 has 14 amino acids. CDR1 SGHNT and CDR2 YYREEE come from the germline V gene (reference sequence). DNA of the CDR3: TGTGCCAGCAGCACCACAGGGACTGGAAACACCATATATTTT. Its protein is CASSTTGTGNTIYF.

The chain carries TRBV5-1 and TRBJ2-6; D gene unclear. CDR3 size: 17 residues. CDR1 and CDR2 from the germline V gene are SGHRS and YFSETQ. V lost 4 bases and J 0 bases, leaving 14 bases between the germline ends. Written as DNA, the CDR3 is TGCGCCAGCAGCCCGACCCCCCGCAGCTCTGGGGCCAACGTCCTGACTTTC. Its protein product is CASSPTPRSSGANVLTF. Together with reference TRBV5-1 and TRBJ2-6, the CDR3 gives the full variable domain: KAGVTQTPRYLIKTRGQQVTLSCSPISGHRSVSWYQQTPGQGLQFLFEYFSETQRNKGNFPGRFSGRQFSNSRSEMNVSTLELGDSALYLCASSPTPRSSGANVLTFGAGSRLTVL.

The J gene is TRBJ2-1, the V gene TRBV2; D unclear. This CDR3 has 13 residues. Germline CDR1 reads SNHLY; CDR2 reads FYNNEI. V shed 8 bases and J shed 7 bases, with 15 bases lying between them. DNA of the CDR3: TGTGCCAGCGACATCCCAGTGCTAAATGAGCAGTTCTTC. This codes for CASDIPVLNEQFF.